Described below is a single T cell receptor (beta chain) sequence and its context. What it binds is unknown. The CDR3 extends over 14 amino acids. Trimming took off 2 bases at V and 1 base at J, with 5 bases between the two ends. CDR1 and CDR2 from the germline V gene are SEHNR and FQNEAQ (reference sequence). Amplification used 60 Vbeta primers and 13 Jbeta primers. Libraries were prepared by immunoSEQ multiplex PCR; TCRdb keeps only in-frame clonotypes and omits some of them. The data contain around 150,000 clones, 76% of them singletons. The data derive from a study of cytomegalovirus exposure and HLA in healthy donors. Study-level results: Compared with the approximately 680-donor mean, an Asian-associated ancestry cluster reportedly had fewer N-insertions, according to a later analysis. In vitro checks showed that a few CMV-associated chains really do target CMV antigens.

The TCR sequence derives from a man between 35 and 55 years old in good health and CMV-seronegative. The gene calls are TRBV7-9 and TRBJ2-2, with a weak D call TRBD1 (5 bases). Material: PBMCs. In DNA, the CDR3 is TGTGCCAGCAGCTTACAGGGGAACACCGGGGAGCTGTTTTTT. Translation: CASSLQGNTGELFF.